This T cell receptor beta chain was recorded in a study of vaccination and CD4 T cells after COVID-19. Regarding this clonotype: Its antigen is still unknown.

Sequenced with the Oncomine TCR Beta short-read assay was DNA taken from cultured CD4+ T cells. Each CDR3 protein gets one entry after TCRdb re-called the PCR reads with MiXCR. The repertoire holds roughly 7,200 distinct CDR3 sequences, roughly 41% seen once, with about 36% in the top ten. The V gene lost 2 bases and the J gene lost 5 bases, with 15 bases spanning the gap. Germline V CDR1 and CDR2: SGHVS, FNYEAQ. The CDR3 is made up of 15 amino acids. As for treatment: approximately 11-day PBMC culture with coronavirus spike peptide pools or control peptides (ViraFEST assay). Samples of CD4+ T cells were obtained from the unexposed donor before the COVID-19 pandemic (2011-2018). With SARS-CoV-2 S/N and four cold-coronavirus spikes, unexposed-donor CD4+ T cells were probed, cells permitting.

J is TRBJ1-1 and V is TRBV7-6, with a possible D match to TRBD1 (5 bases). Sequences were obtained from CD4+ T cells from blood, cultured in vitro. This sequence originates from a human donor in good health. CDR3 DNA: TGTGCCAGCAGCTTATTTGGGCAGGGTGGGACTGAAGCTTTCTTT. It translates to CASSLFGQGGTEAFF.